A selection of T cell receptor beta chains follows, all from one sample in a study of a mutant IDH1 vaccine in newly diagnosed glioma. TCRdb keeps only in-frame clones here, not all; method: immunoSEQ multiplex PCR. The profile shows about 92,000 clones, around four fifths of them singletons. This specimen was PBMCs, taken from a glioma patient treated with radiotherapy, temozolomide or both. The receptors stem from a woman between 50 and 59 years old with glioma. CDR3s include the opening cysteine and the closing phenylalanine or tryptophan. D genes are given only for firm matches. Some rows have no size entry. The others give once, few or many, or a class for an expanded clone.

abundance | j_gene | d_gene | v_gene | CDR3nt | CDR3aa
. | TRBJ2-5 | TRBD2 | TRBV27 | TGTGCCAGCACCGCTAGCGGGGGGGCAGATGAGACCCAGTACTTC | CASTASGGADETQYF
few | TRBJ1-5 | . | TRBV9 | TGTGCCAGCAGCCTCGATGGGAGAGAAATGCCCCAGCATTTT | CASSLDGREMPQHF
. | TRBJ1-2 | . | TRBV6-1 | TGTGCCAGCATCCGGGTCCAGGGGTTGGGTGGCTACACCTTC | CASIRVQGLGGYTF
once | TRBJ2-2 | . | TRBV5-1 | TGCGCCAGTAGGACGCAAACTACGAACACCGGGGAGCTGTTTTTT | CASRTQTTNTGELFF
. | TRBJ2-7 | . | TRBV19 | TGTGCCAGTAGCCTTTCAGGATCCCGGTACGAGCAGTACTTC | CASSLSGSRYEQYF
. | TRBJ1-1 | . | TRBV6-1 | TGTGCCAGCGTCTCAGGGCGTTCGGGCGCTGAAGCTTTCTTT | CASVSGRSGAEAFF
. | TRBJ2-3 | . | TRBV10-3 | TGTGCCATCAGCCCCTCTGCGAGGGTCACAGATACGCAGTATTTT | CAISPSARVTDTQYF
. | TRBJ1-1 | . | TRBV5-1 | TGCGCCAGCAGCTTGGCCGGGAGGGCGGACACTGAAGCTTTCTTT | CASSLAGRADTEAFF
. | TRBJ2-7 | . | TRBV7-2 | TGTGCCAGCACCATCTTCGGGGTTTCCTACGAGCAGTACTTC | CASTIFGVSYEQYF
. | TRBJ2-5 | . | TRBV2 | TGTGCCAGCAGTGTAAGTGGGAAGGAGACCCAGTACTTC | CASSVSGKETQYF
. | TRBJ2-7 | . | TRBV6-1 | TGTGCCAGCAGTGAGGGACGTCTGGGCTACGAGCAGTACTTC | CASSEGRLGYEQYF
. | TRBJ2-1 | . | TRBV5-1 | TGCGCCAGCAGCTCGTTAGACAAAAGCTCCTACAATGAGCAGTTCTTC | CASSSLDKSSYNEQFF
once | TRBJ1-6 | . | TRBV4-3 | TGCGCCAGCAGCCAAGATGTGGGCCGATATAATTCACCCCTCCACTTT | CASSQDVGRYNSPLHF
. | TRBJ2-7 | . | TRBV6-6 | TGTGCCAGCAGTTACTCGGAATACGAGCAGTACTTC | CASSYSEYEQYF
few | TRBJ2-7 | . | TRBV19 | TGTGCCAGTAGTAGAGAGACGGGGGTCTCCTACGAGCAGTACTTC | CASSRETGVSYEQYF
. | TRBJ1-1 | . | TRBV4-3 | TGCGCCAGCAGCCAAGAGGTTATGGAAAACACTGAAGCTTTCTTT | CASSQEVMENTEAFF
. | TRBJ1-5 | . | TRBV5-6 | TGTGCCAGCAGCTTTGGGGCAACCTCCAATCAGCCCCAGCATTTT | CASSFGATSNQPQHF
. | TRBJ2-5 | . | TRBV9 | TGTGCCAGCAGCGTAGGGGGCGGGCAAGAGACCCAGTACTTC | CASSVGGGQETQYF
. | TRBJ1-6 | . | TRBV25-1 | TGTGCCAGCAGTGGGACAGCCGACTTCTATAATTCACCCCTCCACTTT | CASSGTADFYNSPLHF
. | TRBJ1-2 | . | TRBV5-1 | TGCGCCAGCAGCTTGGCCGTCAGTTCGGTCTCCGGCTACACCTTC | CASSLAVSSVSGYTF
. | TRBJ1-1 | TRBD1 | TRBV5-4 | TGTGCCAGCAGCGTCGGGACAGGGGGCACTGAAGCTTTCTTT | CASSVGTGGTEAFF
. | TRBJ2-7 | . | TRBV25-1 | TGTGCCAGCAGTGACCCGACAGACCACTTGTACGAGCAGTACTTC | CASSDPTDHLYEQYF
. | TRBJ1-1 | TRBD1 | TRBV7-9 | TGTGCCAGCAGCGGGGCGACAGGGTCTAACACTGAAGCTTTCTTT | CASSGATGSNTEAFF
. | TRBJ1-1 | . | TRBV7-3 | TGTGCCAGCAGCTTAGGGGGGAGGGTGGGAGCTTTCTTT | CASSLGGRVGAFF
few | TRBJ2-5 | TRBD1 | TRBV5-6 | TGTGCCAGCAGCTGGACAGGGACGGTTTCAGAGACCCAGTACTTC | CASSWTGTVSETQYF
few | TRBJ1-2 | . | TRBV7-2 | TGTGCCAGCAGGGGCCACTATGGCTACACCTTC | CASRGHYGYTF
. | TRBJ1-2 | TRBD1 | TRBV18 | TGTGCCAGCTCACTAGGACAGGATTTCTATGGCTACACCTTC | CASSLGQDFYGYTF
. | TRBJ2-7 | . | TRBV19 | TGTGCCAGTAGTATTGACCCCTCCTTAACCTACGAGCAGTACTTC | CASSIDPSLTYEQYF
. | TRBJ2-1 | . | TRBV6-5 | TGTGCCAGCAGCCGCGGTGAGAATGAGCAGTTCTTC | CASSRGENEQFF
once | TRBJ2-1 | TRBD2 | TRBV10-3 | TGTGCCATCTCCCAGCGGGAGTACAATGAGCAGTTCTTC | CAISQREYNEQFF
. | TRBJ1-1 | TRBD1 | TRBV6-5 | TGTGCCAGCAGTCCCGGGACAGGGTTGAACACTGAAGCTTTCTTT | CASSPGTGLNTEAFF
. | TRBJ1-3 | . | TRBV29-1 | TGCAGCGTCGTTCCTCAAGGGGGGCCAGGTGGAAACACCATATATTTT | CSVVPQGGPGGNTIYF
. | TRBJ2-7 | TRBD1 | TRBV12-5 | TGTGCTAGTGGTTTGGTCGACCGGGACAGGGTAATCGACGAGCAGTACTTC | CASGLVDRDRVIDEQYF
. | TRBJ2-7 | . | TRBV5-1 | TGCGCCAGCAGCTTGGTATTGGGGCTGAGCTACGAGCAGTACTTC | CASSLVLGLSYEQYF
. | TRBJ2-2 | TRBD2 | TRBV10-3 | TGTGCCATCAGTGAGTCCCCTTCGGCGGGGGGGCCGAGCGGGGAGCTGTTTTTT | CAISESPSAGGPSGELFF
few | TRBJ1-3 | . | TRBV7-9 | TGTGCCAGCAGCTCCAACCCGACAGGTTTCTCTGGAAACACCATATATTTT | CASSSNPTGFSGNTIYF
. | TRBJ1-5 | . | TRBV5-1 | TGCGCCAGCAGCTTGGAAGGGGCAGGTAATCAGCCCCAGCATTTT | CASSLEGAGNQPQHF
. | TRBJ1-6 | . | TRBV5-1 | TGCGCCAGCAGCTTAGACAGGAATTCACCCCTCCACTTT | CASSLDRNSPLHF
. | TRBJ2-1 | TRBD2 | TRBV7-2 | TGTGCCAGCAGCCAAGAAGGGACTAGCGGGGGGCGGATGTTCTTC | CASSQEGTSGGRMFF
once | TRBJ1-2 | . | TRBV6-4 | TGTGCCAGAGAACTCGACAGAAAAACCGTCTATGGCTACACCTTC | CARELDRKTVYGYTF
. | TRBJ1-5 | . | TRBV6-1 | TGTGCCAGCATGGGCCGGAGAAACAATCAGCCCCAGCATTTT | CASMGRRNNQPQHF
. | TRBJ1-1 | . | TRBV6-6 | TGTGCCAGCAGTTACCCCGCAGGCAACACTGAAGCTTTCTTT | CASSYPAGNTEAFF
. | TRBJ2-3 | . | TRBV4-2 | TGTGCCAGCAGCCTACACCCACCCTCCCTAGCGCCCCGCACAGATACGCAGTATTTT | CASSLHPPSLAPRTDTQYF
. | TRBJ1-6 | . | TRBV28 | TGTGCCAGCAGTTTTGGGAATTCACCCCTCCACTTT | CASSFGNSPLHF
. | TRBJ1-4 | . | TRBV4-1 | TGCGCCAGCAGCCAAGATGGGCCCGCAACTAATGAAAAACTGTTTTTT | CASSQDGPATNEKLFF
. | TRBJ1-1 | TRBD1 | TRBV5-1 | TGCGCCAGCAGCCTACATACATCGACAGGGAGTACAGGCACTGAAGCTTTCTTT | CASSLHTSTGSTGTEAFF
few | TRBJ1-5 | . | TRBV7-8 | TGTGCCAGCAGCTTACAGGCGGATCAGCCCCAGCATTTT | CASSLQADQPQHF